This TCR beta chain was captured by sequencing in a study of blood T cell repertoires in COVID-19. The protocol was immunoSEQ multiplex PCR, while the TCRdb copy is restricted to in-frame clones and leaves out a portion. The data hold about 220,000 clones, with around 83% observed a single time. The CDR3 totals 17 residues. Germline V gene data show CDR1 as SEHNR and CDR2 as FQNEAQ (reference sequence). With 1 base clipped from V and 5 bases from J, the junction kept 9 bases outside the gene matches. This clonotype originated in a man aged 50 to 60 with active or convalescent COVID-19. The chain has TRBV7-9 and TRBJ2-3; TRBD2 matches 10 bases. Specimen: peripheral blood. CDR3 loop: CASSLVSSGSLVDTQYF. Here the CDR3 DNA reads TGTGCCAGCAGCTTAGTGTCTAGCGGGAGTCTGGTAGATACGCAGTATTTT.